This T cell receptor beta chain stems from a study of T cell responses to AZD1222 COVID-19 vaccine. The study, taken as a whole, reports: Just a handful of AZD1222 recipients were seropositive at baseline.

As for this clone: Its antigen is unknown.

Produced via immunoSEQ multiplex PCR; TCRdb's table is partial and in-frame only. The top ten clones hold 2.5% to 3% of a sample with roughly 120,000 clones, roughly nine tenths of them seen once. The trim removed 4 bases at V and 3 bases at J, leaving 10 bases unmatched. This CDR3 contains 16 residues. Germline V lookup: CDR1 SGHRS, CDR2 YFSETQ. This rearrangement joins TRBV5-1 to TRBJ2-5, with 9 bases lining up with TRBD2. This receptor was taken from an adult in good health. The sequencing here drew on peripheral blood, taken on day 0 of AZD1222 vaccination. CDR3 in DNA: TGCGCCAGCAGCCGTGCAGCTAGCGGGACTGAAGAGACCCAGTACTTC. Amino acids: CASSRAASGTEETQYF.